This T cell receptor (beta chain) comes out of a study of blood T cell repertoires in COVID-19. Only in-frame clones appear in the TCRdb table, and some are missing; sequencing was by immunoSEQ multiplex PCR. The sample gives 300,000 to 400,000 clones, more than 70% of which show up once; over 2% is in the top ten. The germline V gene encodes CDR1 SGHRS and CDR2 YFSETQ. This CDR3 has 15 residues. The germline V and J ends were trimmed by 5 bases and 1 base, with 14 bases remaining between them. Sample: peripheral blood. The clonotype was recovered from a woman in her sixties or seventies with COVID-19, enrolled during active disease. This chain links TRBV5-1 with TRBJ2-3; D is uncertain. CDR3: CASSQQVKGTDTQYF. CDR3 in DNA: TGCGCCAGCAGTCAGCAGGTCAAGGGCACAGATACGCAGTATTTT.